The present TCR beta chain was sequenced within a study of T-cell reconstitution after alpha-beta-depleted transplantation in children. V was pared by 2 bases and J by 6 bases, with 20 bases between. This CDR3 spans 16 amino acids. Per the germline V gene, CDR1 is SGHAT and CDR2 is FQNNGV. This clonotype occurred many times. What it recognizes is unknown. A library of TCRbeta sequences, prepared with unique molecular identifiers, was generated. TCRdb recomputed calls from the PCR reads with MiXCR, one row per CDR3 protein. Of approximately 18,000 distinct CDR3 sequences in the sample, about 5.3% are singletons; the top ten hold less than 7%. The study's findings and limits: Newly generated T cells supplied most T-cell counts and diversity one year post-transplant. Surviving recipient T cells and intrathymic progenitors accounted for some patients' high TCRbeta diversity at day 60. Expanded graft clones numbering several hundred reportedly gave rise to alpha-beta T cells about two months after transplant.

The V and J genes are TRBV11-2 and TRBJ2-7, with a possible D match to TRBD2 (6 bases). Specimen: PBMCs, collected before TCRalphabeta/CD19-depleted stem cell transplant. The clonotype was recovered from a boy younger than 18 with acute lymphoblastic leukemia, due to receive a stem cell transplant. This CDR3 reads CASSLIEGGVSLEQYF. CDR3 bases: TGTGCCAGCAGCTTAATCGAAGGAGGGGTTTCCCTCGAGCAGTACTTC.